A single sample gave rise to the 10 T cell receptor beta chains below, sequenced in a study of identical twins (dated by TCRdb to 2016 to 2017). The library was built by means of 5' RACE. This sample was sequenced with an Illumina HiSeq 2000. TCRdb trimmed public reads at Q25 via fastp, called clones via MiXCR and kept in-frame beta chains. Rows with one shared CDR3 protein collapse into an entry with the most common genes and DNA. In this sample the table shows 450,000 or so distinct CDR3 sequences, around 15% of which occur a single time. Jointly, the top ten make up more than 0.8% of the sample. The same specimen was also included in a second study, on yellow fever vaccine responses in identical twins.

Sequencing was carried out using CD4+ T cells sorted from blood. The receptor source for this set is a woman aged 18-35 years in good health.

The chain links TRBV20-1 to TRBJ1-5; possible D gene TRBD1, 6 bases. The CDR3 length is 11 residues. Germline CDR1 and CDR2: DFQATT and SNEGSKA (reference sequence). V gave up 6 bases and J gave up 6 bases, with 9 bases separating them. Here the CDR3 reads CSARGGQPQHF. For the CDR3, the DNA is TGCAGTGCCAGGGGTGGTCAGCCCCAGCATTTT.

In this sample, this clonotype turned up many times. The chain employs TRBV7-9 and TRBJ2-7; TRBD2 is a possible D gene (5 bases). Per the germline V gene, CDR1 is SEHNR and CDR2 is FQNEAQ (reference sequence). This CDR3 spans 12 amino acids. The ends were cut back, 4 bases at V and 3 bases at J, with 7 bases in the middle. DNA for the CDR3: TGTGCCAGCAGCTCGGGGAACTACGAGCAGTACTTC. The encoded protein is CASSSGNYEQYF.

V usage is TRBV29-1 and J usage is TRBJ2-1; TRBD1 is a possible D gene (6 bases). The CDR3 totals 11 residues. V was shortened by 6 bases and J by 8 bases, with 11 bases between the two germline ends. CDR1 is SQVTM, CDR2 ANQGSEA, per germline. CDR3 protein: CSVTTGHEQFF. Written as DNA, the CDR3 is TGCAGCGTGACCACAGGGCATGAGCAGTTCTTC.

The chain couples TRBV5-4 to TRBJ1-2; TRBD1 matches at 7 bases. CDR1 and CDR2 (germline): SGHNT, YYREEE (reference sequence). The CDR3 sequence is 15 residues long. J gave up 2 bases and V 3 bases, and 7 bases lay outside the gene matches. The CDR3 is CASSSRTGRNYGYTF. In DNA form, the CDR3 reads TGTGCCAGCAGCTCCCGGACAGGACGAAACTATGGCTACACCTTC. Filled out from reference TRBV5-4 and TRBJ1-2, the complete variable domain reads ETGVTQSPTHLIKTRGQQVTLRCSSQSGHNTVSWYQQALGQGPQFIFQYYREEENGRGNFPPRFSGLQFPNYSSELNVNALELDDSALYLCASSSRTGRNYGYTFGSGTRLTVV.

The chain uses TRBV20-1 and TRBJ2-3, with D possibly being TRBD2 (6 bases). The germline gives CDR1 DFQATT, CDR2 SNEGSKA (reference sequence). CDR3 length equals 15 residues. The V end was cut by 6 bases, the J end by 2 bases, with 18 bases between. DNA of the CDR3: TGCAGTGCCGGGGACGGGGGACCGTCCACAGATACGCAGTATTTT. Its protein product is CSAGDGGPSTDTQYF.

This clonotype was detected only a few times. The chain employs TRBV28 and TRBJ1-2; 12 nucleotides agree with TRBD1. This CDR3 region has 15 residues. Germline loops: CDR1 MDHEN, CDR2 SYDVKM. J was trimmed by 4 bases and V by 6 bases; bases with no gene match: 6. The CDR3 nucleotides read TGTGCCAGCAGCCAAGGGGACAGGGGGCCCTATGGCTACACCTTC. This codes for CASSQGDRGPYGYTF.

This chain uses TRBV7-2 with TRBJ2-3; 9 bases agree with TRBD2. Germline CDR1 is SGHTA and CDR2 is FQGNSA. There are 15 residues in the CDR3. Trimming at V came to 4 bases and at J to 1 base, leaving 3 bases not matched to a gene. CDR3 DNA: TGTGCCAGCAGCTCGCGGGGGGGCGGCACAGATACGCAGTATTTT. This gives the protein CASSSRGGGTDTQYF.

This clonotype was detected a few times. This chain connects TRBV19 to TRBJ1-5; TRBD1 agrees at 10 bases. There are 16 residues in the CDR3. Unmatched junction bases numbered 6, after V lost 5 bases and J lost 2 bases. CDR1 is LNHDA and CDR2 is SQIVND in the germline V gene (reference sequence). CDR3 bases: TGTGCCAGTAGTGACAGGGGGCACTGGGGCAATCAGCCCCAGCATTTT. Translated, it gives CASSDRGHWGNQPQHF.

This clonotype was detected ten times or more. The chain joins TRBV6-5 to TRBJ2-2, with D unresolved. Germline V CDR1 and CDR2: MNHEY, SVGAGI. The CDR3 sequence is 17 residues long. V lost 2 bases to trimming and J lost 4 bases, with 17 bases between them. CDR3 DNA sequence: TGTGCCAGCAGTTACGGTCAAGGGCAGGTTCTCACCGGGGAGCTGTTTTTT. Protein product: CASSYGQGQVLTGELFF.

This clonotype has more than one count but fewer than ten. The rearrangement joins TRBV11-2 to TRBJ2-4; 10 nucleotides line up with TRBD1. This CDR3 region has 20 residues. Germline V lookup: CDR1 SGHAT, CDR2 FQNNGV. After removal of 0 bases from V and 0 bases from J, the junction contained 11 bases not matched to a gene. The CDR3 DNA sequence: TGTGCCAGCAGCTTAGAAGGTGACAGGGGGCGAATTCTAGCCAAAAACATTCAGTACTTC. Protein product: CASSLEGDRGRILAKNIQYF.